The 21 T cell receptor beta chains reported below all come from one sample, sequenced in a study of Ad26.COV2.S vaccination and SARS-CoV-2 variants. Treatment indicated: over 15 received Ad26.COV2.S at low or high dose, single or two shots; 5 received placebo; per-sample allocation not given. Sample collection was performed on day 63 after the first vaccine or placebo injection. The protocol was immunoSEQ multiplex PCR, while the TCRdb copy is restricted to in-frame clones and leaves out a portion. The data hold 450,000 to 550,000 clones, with 80% to 90% observed a single time. Source: peripheral blood, taken in a trial of Ad26.COV2.S vaccine versus placebo. These receptors all stem from a person aged 18-60 years who received the Ad26.COV2.S COVID-19 vaccine or a placebo.

The V and J genes are TRBV9 and TRBJ1-3, with 7 bases lining up with TRBD1. Per germline, CDR1 SGDLS and CDR2 YYNGEE. The CDR3 sequence is 13 residues long. With 4 bases clipped from V and 4 bases from J, the junction kept 2 bases outside the gene matches. The CDR3 coding sequence is TGTGCCAGCAGCCTGGGACAGGGAAACACCATATATTTT. This codes for CASSLGQGNTIYF.

The chain carries TRBV4-2 and TRBJ2-3, with D perhaps TRBD2 (6 bases). Trimming took off 0 bases at V and 4 bases at J, with 14 bases between the two ends. The CDR3 loop spans 16 amino acids. Germline assignment: CDR1 LGHNA and CDR2 YNFKEQ. The CDR3 nucleotides read TGTGCCAGCAGCCAAGAATGGCGCGGGGAGGCAGATACGCAGTATTTT. Amino acid sequence: CASSQEWRGEADTQYF.

The J gene is TRBJ2-7, the V gene TRBV11-2; 7 nucleotides align to TRBD1. The CDR3 covers 12 residues. V gave up 5 bases and J gave up 5 bases; unmatched junction bases: 3. Germline values: CDR1 SGHAT, CDR2 FQNNGV. The CDR3 bases are TGTGCCAGCAGCACCACAGGGGACGAGCAGTACTTC. Amino acid sequence: CASSTTGDEQYF.

This chain connects TRBV7-2 to TRBJ1-5; D might be TRBD1 (6 bases). Trimming pared 4 bases from V and 9 bases from J, leaving 19 bases between. Germline V CDR1 and CDR2: SGHTA, FQGNSA. The CDR3 is 15 residues long. CDR3: CASSSLYGRGAPQHF. The CDR3 DNA reads as TGTGCCAGCAGCTCCTTATACGGCAGGGGTGCGCCCCAGCATTTT.

The chain is built from TRBV11-3 and TRBJ1-1; 8 bases match TRBD1. V gave up 5 bases and J gave up 1 base; unmatched junction bases: 3. The CDR3 is made up of 14 amino acids. Germline CDR1 SGHNT, CDR2 YENEEA. CDR3 sequence: CASSPGQANTEAFF. The DNA for the CDR3 is TGTGCCAGCAGCCCGGGACAGGCGAACACTGAAGCTTTCTTT.

This sequence joins TRBV29-1 and TRBJ1-2, with a tentative D call TRBD1 (5 bases). The ends were cut back, 3 bases at V and 1 base at J, with 9 bases in the middle. CDR1 SQVTM and CDR2 ANQGSEA come from the germline V gene. CDR3 length: 13 residues. The CDR3 loop reads CSVDRGGNYGYTF. The CDR3 DNA follows: TGCAGCGTTGACCGGGGGGGTAACTATGGCTACACCTTC.

The chain is built from TRBV3-1 (or the pseudogene TRBV3-2) and TRBJ1-6; D ambiguous. From germline, CDR1 is LGHDT and CDR2 YNNKEL (reference sequence). Trimming stripped 3 bases from V and 11 bases from J, with 11 bases between. The CDR3 contains 13 residues. CDR3 protein: CASSHNRDAPLHF. As DNA, the CDR3 is TGTGCCAGCAGCCACAACCGAGACGCACCCCTCCACTTT.

The chain joins TRBV13 to TRBJ2-5; 11 nucleotides align to TRBD2. The V and J ends lost 6 bases and 3 bases, in that order; junction bases with no gene match: 3. Germline V gives CDR1 PRHDT, CDR2 FYEKMQ (reference sequence). The CDR3 is 14 residues long. The CDR3 here is CASRLLAGEETQYF. In nucleotides, the CDR3 is TGTGCCAGCAGGCTACTAGCGGGAGAAGAGACCCAGTACTTC.

This CDR3 is CASSLAPGNTEAFF. CDR3 nucleotides: TGTGCCAGCAGCTTAGCTCCGGGAAACACTGAAGCTTTCTTT. The rearrangement uses TRBV7-3 and TRBJ1-1, with no clear D. The germline CDR1 and CDR2 sequences are SGHTA and FQGTGA. V gave up 2 bases and J gave up 2 bases, with 9 bases separating them. The CDR3 extends over 14 amino acids.

The chain carries TRBV10-3 and TRBJ2-5; D is perhaps TRBD2 (6 bases). The CDR3 is 17 residues long. Germline loops: CDR1 ENHRY, CDR2 SYGVKD. Trimming pared 0 bases from V and 3 bases from J, leaving 17 bases between. In nucleotides, the CDR3 is TGTGCCATCAGTGAGTCTACGGGGACTTCGCGCGAAGAGACCCAGTACTTC. Encoded protein: CAISESTGTSREETQYF.

The chain joins TRBV27 to TRBJ1-4; 9 bases are a match to TRBD1. The V segment lost 6 bases and the J segment 7 bases; nucleotides outside the gene matches: 3. In germline, CDR1 is MNHEY, CDR2 SMNVEV (reference sequence). This CDR3 comprises 13 residues. This CDR3 is CASRGQGREKLFF. CDR3 DNA sequence: TGTGCCAGCAGGGGACAGGGACGTGAAAAACTGTTTTTT.

The genes are TRBV5-1 and TRBJ2-5, with unresolved D. This CDR3 comprises 13 residues. The germline V gene has CDR1 SGHRS and CDR2 YFSETQ. V was shortened by 0 bases and J by 8 bases, with 11 bases between the two germline ends. CDR3 DNA sequence: TGCGCCAGCAGCTTGGCCCCCTCTGACACCCAGTACTTC. Its protein is CASSLAPSDTQYF. Supplemented by reference TRBV5-1 and TRBJ2-5, the full variable domain reads KAGVTQTPRYLIKTRGQQVTLSCSPISGHRSVSWYQQTPGQGLQFLFEYFSETQRNKGNFPGRFSGRQFSNSRSEMNVSTLELGDSALYLCASSLAPSDTQYFGPGTRLLVL.

The V gene is TRBV5-6, the J gene TRBJ2-7; 7 bases are shared with TRBD2. CDR3 length: 14 residues. Per the germline V gene, CDR1 is SGHDT and CDR2 is YYEEEE. Unmatched junction bases numbered 2, after V lost 0 bases and J lost 2 bases. The CDR3 bases are TGTGCCAGCAGCTTGGCGGGGGGAACCTACGAGCAGTACTTC. This encodes CASSLAGGTYEQYF.

The V and J genes are TRBV21-1 and TRBJ2-7; TRBD1 reflects the table's D call only, with no check against the DNA. TRBV21-1 is a recognized pseudogene. The CDR3 has 20 residues. The CDR3 protein is CASSKPEPGQGEGPLYEQYV. DNA of the CDR3: TGTGCCAGCAGCAAACCCGAACCGGGACAGGGGGAAGGGCCCCTCTACGAGCAGTACGTC.

The chain carries TRBV5-1 and TRBJ2-2; D gene ambiguous. The germline V gene encodes CDR1 SGHRS and CDR2 YFSETQ. The CDR3 contains 13 residues. V was clipped by 1 base and J by 6 bases, with 7 bases between them. The CDR3 is CASSLFLSGELFF. CDR3 coding DNA: TGCGCCAGCAGCTTGTTTCTCTCCGGGGAGCTGTTTTTT.

The chain recombines TRBV5-8 with TRBJ2-1, with a weak D call TRBD2 (6 bases). V was trimmed by 5 bases and J by 3 bases, leaving 9 bases between them. The germline V gene has CDR1 SGHTS and CDR2 YDEGEE. CDR3 size: 13 residues. The CDR3: CASRRGLYNEQFF. The CDR3 bases are TGTGCCAGCAGACGGGGACTCTACAATGAGCAGTTCTTC. The full variable domain, in which reference TRBV5-8 and TRBJ2-1 provide the parts outside the CDR3, is EAGVTQSPTHLIKTRGQQATLRCSPISGHTSVYWYQQALGLGLQFLLWYDEGEERNRGNFPPRFSGRQFPNYSSELNVNALELEDSALYLCASRRGLYNEQFFGPGTRLTVL.

This chain links TRBV11-3 with TRBJ2-3, with D unclear. Germline V CDR1 and CDR2: SGHNT, YENEEA. This CDR3 has 14 amino acids. V lost 4 bases and J lost 1, with 9 bases in between. This CDR3 reads CASSSDSRTDTQYF. The CDR3 region has the DNA TGTGCCAGCAGCTCTGACTCGCGCACAGATACGCAGTATTTT. The complete variable domain, with remaining parts taken from reference TRBV11-3 and TRBJ2-3, reads EAGVVQSPRYKIIEKKQPVAFWCNPISGHNTLYWYLQNLGQGPELLIRYENEEAVDDSQLPKDRFSAERLKGVDSTLKIQPAELGDSAVYLCASSSDSRTDTQYFGPGTRLTVL.

The chain employs TRBV9 and TRBJ2-7; 8 bases are a match to TRBD1. The CDR3 is 13 residues long. V lost 2 bases and J lost 6; bases outside the gene matches: 4. Germline CDR1 SGDLS, CDR2 YYNGEE. The CDR3 DNA follows: TGTGCCAGCAGCGTTGGACAGGGCCGCGAGCAGTACTTC. It is translated as CASSVGQGREQYF.

V and J are TRBV25-1 and TRBJ1-1; 9 bases are a match to TRBD1. Germline loops: CDR1 MGHDK, CDR2 SYGVNS. The CDR3 contains 14 residues. The junction had 4 bases not matched to a gene; V was cut back by 6 bases and J by 2 bases. CDR3 loop: CASRRTGDNTEAFF. As DNA, the CDR3 is TGTGCCAGCAGGAGGACAGGGGACAACACTGAAGCTTTCTTT.

V is TRBV7-2 and J is TRBJ1-1; D not resolved. CDR3 length equals 16 residues. The germline V gene has CDR1 SGHTA and CDR2 FQGNSA. V lost 0 bases to trimming and J lost 0 bases, with 11 bases between them. The CDR3 region is CASSLALGELNTEAFF. The CDR3 DNA follows: TGTGCCAGCAGCTTAGCGCTGGGCGAACTGAACACTGAAGCTTTCTTT.

V gene TRBV6-5 combines with J gene TRBJ1-5; 9 bases are shared with TRBD1. Trimming cost V 8 bases and J 7 bases; bases outside gene matches: 9. Germline V lookup: CDR1 MNHEY, CDR2 SVGAGI. The CDR3 is 14 amino acids. The CDR3 coding sequence is TGTGCCAGCTGTAGGGGGACAGGGTTACAGCCCCAGCATTTT. This codes for CASCRGTGLQPQHF.